This entry features one TCR beta chain sequence. In this sample, this clone turned up a few times. No cognate antigen has been identified for it. The record has no base qualities; no much larger clone is one base away. For deep sequencing, PBMC libraries mostly used about 500 ng of input genomic DNA, with six replicates for each sample. Following the manufacturer's instructions, the team built TCRbeta libraries using the immunoSEQ hsTCRbeta kit. The finished libraries were brought together in one pool at roughly 3 nM, which was then read using an Illumina NovaSeq 6000 S4 flow cell. Per the authors' processing: The immunoSEQ Analyzer was used for raw data preprocessing and quality control. The analysis was limited to productive rearrangements, and each clonotype was defined by a unique CDR3 amino acid sequence. Using the R package tcR, the researchers computed the Gini-Simpson index as their estimate of repertoire clonality. Student's t test was used to compare Gini indices, while Pearson correlation assessed associations with tumor size change. Drawn from immuneACCESS, this table holds only the in-frame rearrangements with V and J called that TCRdb kept. Clones are partly lost; checked studies trace under half to an unresolved V gene and leave the rest unexplained. The D gene and trimming were derived from the DNA, and the V and J assignments and clone size from that table. Recorded for this sample are 14,000 to 15,000 clones; 70% to 75% of them occurred a single time. Less than 3% of the sample is held by the ten biggest clonotypes.

This entry comes from a study of neoadjuvant anti-PD-1 for oral cavity cancer (dated by TCRdb to about 2021). About the full investigation: Patients mostly received three to four biweekly doses of nivolumab at 3 mg/kg before curative-intent surgical resection. Patients without progression received a fourth nivolumab dose around day 43 and underwent definitive surgical resection on days 50-56. Responders were defined as patients with complete response, partial response or stable disease by RECIST 1.1; non-responders were defined as patients with progression. There were about a dozen patients in the parent correlative cohort, and the response rate was over 25%.

This specimen's time point label, per the study, means: before neoadjuvant nivolumab. None of the patients had received prior systemic or radiation treatment, and all were newly diagnosed with stage II-IVA oral cavity squamous cell carcinoma. The cohort was composed of patients with HPV-negative, locally advanced oral cavity squamous cell carcinoma. Peripheral blood mononuclear cells were analyzed directly, without maintenance or expansion in culture. Samples came from a longitudinal correlative study of a single-arm phase II trial of neoadjuvant nivolumab in oral cavity squamous cell carcinoma. Subject-matched pre- and post-treatment PBMCs and tumors from three responders and three non-responders underwent genomic DNA-based TCRbeta sequencing. Peripheral blood mononuclear cells were collected before nivolumab treatment and again after treatment, at the time of surgery. Genomic DNA was isolated from PBMCs using the Maxwell RSC DNA from Cells kit.

The CDR3 goes from the cysteine to the phenylalanine over 10 residues. The only DNA kept is the CDR3, 30 bases in frame from the first base. V was cut back by 11 bases and J by 1 base, leaving a gap of 5 bases between them. CDR1 is given as MDHEN and CDR2 as SYDVKM, both from the germline V gene. The full study reports these points: After neoadjuvant nivolumab, non-responders showed significantly higher T cell clonality (Gini index) in PBMCs than responders did. TCR analyses included only a few patients per response group, and the authors called for larger cohorts for validation. Higher pretreatment blood TCRbeta clonality and lower post-treatment tumor TCRbeta clonality were correlated with higher pretreatment blood Treg/Th17 ratios.

This receptor was obtained from a person aged 40 to 85 with oral cavity squamous cell carcinoma. Sequenced here: PBMCs, sampled before nivolumab (anti-PD-1) treatment. The chain is made from TRBV28 and TRBJ1-1; there is no confident call for the D gene. The nucleotide sequence is TGTGCCGTAGCGAACACTGAAGCTTTCTTT. This is translated as CAVANTEAFF.